The 10 T cell receptor beta chains below were found in one sample sequenced in a study of CXCR3-negative and CXCR3-positive naive CD8 T cells. All TRB cDNA libraries came from 5' RACE performed with UMI labels. TCRdb reprocessed the 5' RACE reads and stores each CDR3 protein as one record, lacking DNA. This sample's table has approximately 6,500 distinct CDR3 sequences. The sample comprised naive CXCR3- CD8+ T cells from blood. The subset here: CD45RO-CCR7+CD27+CD95- naive CD8+ T cells lacking CXCR3 (TNR3-). These receptors originate from a human donor in good health. Some clones in this sample may be carry-over from other donors' samples.

The chain combines TRBV6-5 with TRBJ2-1; no DNA is available, so the TRBD1 call from TCRdb remains unchecked. Germline CDR1 is MNHEY and CDR2 is SVGAGI. CDR3 length: 14 residues. This CDR3 reads CASSSGTEFNEQFF.

The chain couples TRBV5-4 to TRBJ1-1. This CDR3 has 13 amino acids. The germline V gene has CDR1 SGHNT and CDR2 YYREEE (reference sequence). CDR3 sequence: CASSLGQYTEAFF.

V gene TRBV7-3 combines with J gene TRBJ2-7. Germline loops: CDR1 SGHTA, CDR2 FQGTGA. CDR3 length equals 13 residues. CDR3 region: CASQSRPSYEQYF.

This clonotype counts as medium-sized by frequency. J is TRBJ1-2 and V is TRBV29-1; TCRdb names TRBD1, which stays unverified in the absence of DNA. Per the germline V gene, CDR1 is SQVTM and CDR2 is ANQGSEA. The CDR3 consists of 13 residues. The CDR3 loop is CSVGEPGNYGYTF.

The V and J genes are TRBV10-3 and TRBJ2-7; TCRdb picks TRBD2, but there is no DNA to check that call. The length of the CDR3 is 14 residues. Germline V gene sequence: CDR1 ENHRY, CDR2 SYGVKD. The CDR3 spells CAIMEAGGPREQYF.

V gene TRBV15 combines with J gene TRBJ1-1; TCRdb selects TRBD1, and the lack of DNA leaves this call unchecked. This CDR3 has 14 amino acids. Germline V CDR1 and CDR2: LNHNV, YYDKDF (reference sequence). CDR3 loop: CATSTSGENTEAFF.

This clonotype is deemed medium-sized by its frequency. The chain uses TRBV7-9 and TRBJ2-7; TCRdb outputs TRBD1, but without DNA this stays unchecked. Germline loops: CDR1 SEHNR, CDR2 FQNEAQ (reference sequence). The CDR3 has 16 residues. CDR3 region: CASSFNPRTADYEQYF. Combining the CDR3 with reference TRBV7-9 and TRBJ2-7 gives the whole variable domain DTGVSQNPRHKITKRGQNVTFRCDPISEHNRLYWYRQTLGQGPEFLTYFQNEAQLEKSRLLSDRFSAERPKGSFSTLEIQRTEQGDSAMYLCASSFNPRTADYEQYFGPGTRLTVT.

This chain connects TRBV14 to TRBJ2-1; TCRdb returns TRBD1, unconfirmable since there is no DNA. This CDR3 has 14 amino acids. Germline V lookup: CDR1 SGHDN, CDR2 FVKESK. The CDR3 region is CASSPTPGQSEQFF.

This chain uses TRBV6-5 with TRBJ2-2; the D call of TRBD1 rests on TCRdb alone, since no DNA is present to check it. This CDR3 has 16 amino acids. Germline loops: CDR1 MNHEY, CDR2 SVGAGI. CDR3 sequence: CASSSSRQGMTGELFF.

This clonotype is identified as medium-sized (0.01 to 0.1%) from frequency. The chain is built from TRBV20-1 and TRBJ2-5. The germline CDR1 and CDR2 sequences are DFQATT and SNEGSKA (reference sequence). This CDR3 is built from 14 residues. CDR3 residues: CSARVPPRKETQYF.